Sequencing of this T cell receptor beta chain was carried out in a study of blood T cell repertoires in COVID-19. Across the whole study: Nucleic acid was either cDNA or gDNA, and it came from T cells, B-cell-depleted T cells, or PBMCs.

Per the authors' pipeline: How many nucleated cells were present was estimated from reference gene primer amplification. The assay was immunoSEQ multiplex PCR, and TCRdb's table has in-frame clones only and misses some. For V, J and clone size, that table is used; D and trimming come from the DNA. The sample consists of approximately 250,000 clones, approximately 80% of them appearing once. Germline CDR1 reads SGHTA; CDR2 reads FQGTGA. The CDR3 is made up of 15 amino acids. V lost 6 bases, J lost 3 bases, and 5 bases stayed unmatched. Recruits, aged roughly 18 to 89 years, lived in 25 or so US areas. Categorization into cohorts depended on clinical history that participants reported.

Sequenced sample: PBMCs or T cells enriched from blood (not recorded which). This clonotype was sampled from a man aged 40-49 years who had recovered from COVID-19. This chain joins TRBV7-3 and TRBJ2-1; 10 nucleotides agree with TRBD1. In DNA form, the CDR3 reads TGTGCCAGCAGTGACGGGACAGGGGACTACAATGAGCAGTTCTTC. Protein sequence: CASSDGTGDYNEQFF.